Below are 25 T cell receptor beta chains sequenced from a single sample in a study of beta chain features in type 1 diabetes. Expressed TCRB transcripts were sequenced, since all the RNA that had been isolated was reverse transcribed. The protocol was immunoSEQ multiplex PCR, while the TCRdb copy is restricted to in-frame clones and leaves out a portion. The profile shows about 230,000 clones, about 10% of them singletons. Material for sequencing was naive CD4+ T cells from blood. The receptors derive from a woman between 18 and 30 years old in good health.

This clone was recorded a few times. The J gene is TRBJ1-4, the V gene TRBV4-1; the D is unclear. The CDR3 sequence is 16 residues long. Trimming took off 0 bases at V and 5 bases at J, with 13 bases between the two ends. Germline values: CDR1 MGHRA, CDR2 YSYEKL. CDR3 residues: CASSQDGSRPNEKLFF. CDR3 coding DNA: TGCGCCAGCAGCCAAGATGGTAGCAGACCGAATGAAAAACTGTTTTTT.

The chain links TRBV6-1 to TRBJ2-2, with D perhaps matching TRBD2 (5 bases). The CDR3 is 16 amino acids. Germline V lookup: CDR1 MNHNS, CDR2 SASEGT. Trimming stripped 2 bases from V and 1 base from J, with 11 bases between. The CDR3 loop reads CASSESGWGNTGELFF. CDR3 DNA sequence: TGTGCCAGCAGTGAATCGGGGTGGGGGAACACCGGGGAGCTGTTTTTT.

The V call is TRBV5-1, the J call TRBJ2-1; possibly TRBD1 for D (5 bases). Trimming removed 0 bases at V and 5 bases at J, with 9 bases between. Looked up from germline, CDR1 is SGHRS and CDR2 is YFSETQ. The CDR3 has 14 residues. The CDR3 sequence: CASSLVGADNEQFF. The DNA of the CDR3 is TGCGCCAGCAGCTTGGTTGGGGCAGACAATGAGCAGTTCTTC. Full variable domain (missing parts from reference TRBV5-1 and TRBJ2-1): KAGVTQTPRYLIKTRGQQVTLSCSPISGHRSVSWYQQTPGQGLQFLFEYFSETQRNKGNFPGRFSGRQFSNSRSEMNVSTLELGDSALYLCASSLVGADNEQFFGPGTRLTVL.

V usage is TRBV9 and J usage is TRBJ2-1; 8 bases map to TRBD1. Trimming removed 0 bases from V and 7 bases from J; junction bases left unmatched: 9. Germline assignment: CDR1 SGDLS and CDR2 YYNGEE. The CDR3 extends over 16 amino acids. Written as DNA, the CDR3 is TGTGCCAGCAGCGTAGAGGGACAGGTCACGGGGAATGAGCAGTTCTTC. The encoded protein is CASSVEGQVTGNEQFF.

V and J are TRBV11-2 and TRBJ2-3; 8 nucleotides line up with TRBD2. The length of the CDR3 is 17 residues. V lost 5 bases, J lost 3 bases, and 13 bases stayed unmatched. Germline-derived CDR1 and CDR2 are SGHAT and FQNNGV. The CDR3 region has the DNA TGTGCCAGCAGCGTCCGAGGGAGCGGGAGTTGGACAGATACGCAGTATTTT. Translating gives CASSVRGSGSWTDTQYF. The full variable domain, its missing parts supplied by reference TRBV11-2 and TRBJ2-3, is EAGVAQSPRYKIIEKRQSVAFWCNPISGHATLYWYQQILGQGPKLLIQFQNNGVVDDSQLPKDRFSAERLKGVDSTLKIQPAKLEDSAVYLCASSVRGSGSWTDTQYFGPGTRLTVL.

The chain recombines TRBV5-1 with TRBJ2-5; 11 bases align to TRBD1. V shed 4 bases, J shed 6 bases, and the junction held 5 bases outside the gene matches. CDR3 length equals 14 residues. Germline-derived CDR1 and CDR2 are SGHRS and YFSETQ. The CDR3 nucleotides read TGCGCCAGCAGCGGACAGGGGGCGTTGAAGACCCAGTACTTC. Translation gives CASSGQGALKTQYF.

This clone appeared a few times. The genes are TRBV5-4 and TRBJ2-5; 8 bases are shared with TRBD2. Germline V gene lookup returns CDR1 SGHNT and CDR2 YYREEE (reference sequence). The CDR3 sequence is 14 residues long. J gave up 5 bases and V 4 bases, and 7 bases lay outside the gene matches. The CDR3 DNA reads as TGTGCCAGCAGCCCCGGTGGCGGGAGGGAGACCCAGTACTTC. This gives the protein CASSPGGGRETQYF.

This clone was seen a handful of times. The chain uses TRBV6-6 and TRBJ1-6; perhaps TRBD1 as D (5 bases). Germline V gene sequence: CDR1 MNHNY, CDR2 SVGAGI (reference sequence). The CDR3 length is 14 residues. V lost 7 bases to trimming and J lost 10 bases, with 17 bases between them. The CDR3 coding sequence is TGTGCCAGCACCCAGGGTGACTTGTGGTCACCCCTCCACTTT. The encoded protein is CASTQGDLWSPLHF.

The rearrangement uses TRBV11-2 and TRBJ1-4; 7 bases fit TRBD1. The CDR3 spans 14 residues. CDR1 and CDR2 from the germline V gene are SGHAT and FQNNGV. Trimming at V came to 5 bases and at J to 8 bases, leaving 8 bases not matched to a gene. In DNA form, the CDR3 reads TGTGCCAGCAGCAACGACAGGGTTGGCGAAAAACTGTTTTTT. Translating it yields CASSNDRVGEKLFF.

CDR3 protein: CASSQSRGDQWAFF. CDR3 DNA sequence: TGCGCCAGCAGCCAGAGCAGGGGGGACCAATGGGCTTTCTTT. This chain connects TRBV4-1 to TRBJ1-1, with TRBD1 matching 7 bases. The CDR3 runs 14 residues. CDR1 and CDR2 from the germline V gene are MGHRA and YSYEKL. With 3 bases clipped from V and 11 bases from J, the junction kept 12 bases outside the gene matches.

This clone was observed a few times. The chain has TRBV28 and TRBJ2-5; D is perhaps TRBD1 (6 bases). The germline V and J ends were trimmed by 5 bases and 5 bases, with 21 bases remaining between them. CDR3 length: 16 residues. The V gene's germline CDR1 is MDHEN and CDR2 SYDVKM. CDR3 bases: TGTGCCAGCAGTAGCCGGGACACAGCCCAGGGGGAGACCCAGTACTTC. It translates to CASSSRDTAQGETQYF. The variable domain in full, completed from reference TRBV28 and TRBJ2-5, reads DVKVTQSSRYLVKRTGEKVFLECVQDMDHENMFWYRQDPGLGLRLIYFSYDVKMKEKGDIPEGYSVSREKKERFSLILESASTNQTSMYLCASSSRDTAQGETQYFGPGTRLLVL.

The rearrangement uses TRBV19 and TRBJ1-6; possible D gene TRBD1, 6 bases. Germline CDR1 is LNHDA and CDR2 is SQIVND (reference sequence). Trimming took 4 bases from V and 7 from J, leaving 14 bases between them. The CDR3 has 15 residues. The CDR3 loop reads CASSTPTGGNSPLHF. In DNA form, the CDR3 reads TGTGCCAGTAGTACGCCGACAGGTGGAAATTCACCCCTCCACTTT.

The chain uses TRBV9 and TRBJ2-1; 8 nucleotides match TRBD1. Trimming at V came to 4 bases and at J to 2 bases, leaving 5 bases not matched to a gene. This CDR3 is built from 15 residues. The V gene's germline CDR1 is SGDLS and CDR2 YYNGEE. CDR3 loop: CASSQGAEAYNEQFF. The DNA for the CDR3 is TGTGCCAGCAGCCAGGGGGCGGAAGCCTACAATGAGCAGTTCTTC.

The gene calls are TRBV19 and TRBJ1-3; D gene unclear. The CDR3 is made up of 16 amino acids. Germline CDR1 LNHDA, CDR2 SQIVND (reference sequence). Trimming stripped 3 bases from V and 2 bases from J, with 14 bases between. This chain's CDR3 is CASSMLSGNAGNTIYF. The CDR3 region has the DNA TGTGCCAGTAGTATGCTTTCCGGGAACGCTGGAAACACCATATATTTT.

A few counts support this clone. The V call is TRBV19, the J call TRBJ2-6; D is perhaps TRBD2 (5 bases). This CDR3 comprises 16 residues. Germline CDR1 is LNHDA and CDR2 is SQIVND (reference sequence). Trimming removed 4 bases at V and 3 bases at J, with 13 bases between. Here the CDR3 reads CASSTPTRVGANVLTF. CDR3 sequence (DNA): TGTGCCAGTAGTACCCCTACGCGGGTTGGGGCCAACGTCCTGACTTTC. The full variable domain, in which reference TRBV19 and TRBJ2-6 provide the parts outside the CDR3, is DGGITQSPKYLFRKEGQNVTLSCEQNLNHDAMYWYRQDPGQGLRLIYYSQIVNDFQKGDIAEGYSVSREKKESFPLTVTSAQKNPTAFYLCASSTPTRVGANVLTFGAGSRLTVL.

V and J are TRBV7-8 and TRBJ1-5; D not resolved. CDR3 length equals 15 residues. V lost 0 bases, J lost 3 bases, and 9 bases lay in between. Germline V gene data show CDR1 as SGHVS and CDR2 as FQNEAQ. The CDR3 loop is CASSLARGANQPQHF. The CDR3, as DNA: TGTGCCAGCAGCTTAGCGCGGGGAGCCAATCAGCCCCAGCATTTT. The full variable domain, with the rest looked up from reference TRBV7-8 and TRBJ1-5, is GAGVSQSPRYKVAKRGQDVALRCDPISGHVSLFWYQQALGQGPEFLTYFQNEAQLDKSGLPSDRFFAERPEGSVSTLKIQRTQQEDSAVYLCASSLARGANQPQHFGDGTRLSIL.

This clone appeared a few times. The genes are TRBV14 and TRBJ2-7; 13 positions agree with TRBD2. V lost 4 bases and J lost 10; bases outside the gene matches: 7. The length of the CDR3 is 14 residues. The germline V gene encodes CDR1 SGHDN and CDR2 FVKESK. The CDR3 DNA follows: TGTGCCAGCAGCCTATCCGGGACTAGCGGGATCCAGTACTTC. It yields the protein CASSLSGTSGIQYF.

This clone was seen more than once but under ten times. J is TRBJ2-7 and V is TRBV29-1, with 9 bases identical to TRBD1. V shed 7 bases and J 5 bases; nucleotides not matched to a gene: 15. The germline V gene has CDR1 SQVTM and CDR2 ANQGSEA. The CDR3 contains 15 residues. The CDR3 loop reads CSAIDTGGAGDEQYF. As DNA, the CDR3 is TGCAGCGCTATTGATACAGGGGGCGCGGGTGACGAGCAGTACTTC.

The V and J genes are TRBV5-4 and TRBJ1-1; 8 nucleotides match TRBD1. This CDR3 comprises 14 residues. Germline V CDR1 and CDR2: SGHNT, YYREEE (reference sequence). V was pared by 1 base and J by 5 bases, with 4 bases of the junction left unmatched. The CDR3 protein is CASSLQGANTEAFF. The CDR3 bases are TGTGCCAGCAGCTTGCAGGGGGCGAATACTGAAGCTTTCTTT.

This clone has ten or more counts. The chain recombines TRBV7-3 with TRBJ1-1; D remains unclear. V was trimmed by 3 bases and J by 10 bases, leaving 15 bases between them. Per the germline V gene, CDR1 is SGHTA and CDR2 is FQGTGA. The CDR3 is 13 residues long. The chain's CDR3 is CASSLVGPSGAFF. DNA for the CDR3: TGTGCCAGCAGCTTGGTTGGGCCGTCTGGAGCTTTCTTT.

J is TRBJ1-1 and V is TRBV5-4; D may be TRBD1 (5 bases). The germline gives CDR1 SGHNT, CDR2 YYREEE (reference sequence). This CDR3 has 15 amino acids. Trimming left V 0 bases short and J 3 bases short, with 12 bases between. DNA of the CDR3: TGTGCCAGCAGCTTGGACCTCAGGGAGGACACTGAAGCTTTCTTT. Amino acid sequence: CASSLDLREDTEAFF.

This clone was counted a few times. The chain carries TRBV10-3 and TRBJ1-1, with D unresolved. This CDR3 is built from 12 residues. Trimming left V 10 bases short and J 3 bases short, with 12 bases between. The germline V gene has CDR1 ENHRY and CDR2 SYGVKD. The CDR3 loop reads CATKTVDTEAFF. DNA for the CDR3: TGTGCCACTAAAACAGTGGACACTGAAGCTTTCTTT.

This clone was recorded a few times. The chain employs TRBV2 and TRBJ2-7; tentatively, D is TRBD1 (6 bases). There are 12 residues in the CDR3. Deletions cut 4 bases from V and 4 bases from J, with 8 bases between. Germline V gene sequence: CDR1 SNHLY, CDR2 FYNNEI. CDR3 in amino acids: CASSADSYEQYF. The CDR3 DNA reads TGTGCCAGCAGTGCGGACAGTTACGAGCAGTACTTC. Based on the CDR3 plus reference TRBV2 and TRBJ2-7, the full variable domain is EPEVTQTPSHQVTQMGQEVILRCVPISNHLYFYWYRQILGQKVEFLVSFYNNEISEKSEIFDDQFSVERPDGSNFTLKIRSTKLEDSAMYFCASSADSYEQYFGPGTRLTVT.

A few counts support this clone. This chain connects TRBV6-6 to TRBJ1-1, with D unresolved. Germline lookup yields CDR1 MNHNY and CDR2 SVGAGI (reference sequence). Between the trimmed V and J ends, which lost 8 bases and 5 bases, there was a span of 18 bases. The CDR3 loop spans 14 amino acids. CDR3 nucleotide sequence: TGTGCCAGCGGACCCGGCGGAGGGAAAACTGAAGCTTTCTTT. Translated, it gives CASGPGGGKTEAFF.

CDR3 coding DNA: TGCGCCAGCAGCTTGACAGGGAATGAAAAACTGTTTTTT. Translation: CASSLTGNEKLFF. The genes are TRBV5-1 and TRBJ1-4; D is possibly TRBD1 (6 bases). Germline CDR1 and CDR2: SGHRS and YFSETQ. CDR3 length: 13 residues. V shed 1 base and J shed 5 bases, with 6 bases lying between them.